This is a list of T cell receptor beta chains from one sample in a study of CD8+ T cells in alopecia areata. The table came from immunoSEQ multiplex PCR; TCRdb's copy has only in-frame clones and leaves some out. The sample records about 110,000 clones, around 50% being singletons. This specimen consisted of CD8+ T cells sorted from blood, obtained at week 24, from a patient treated with tofacitinib. Source of these receptors: a human donor with alopecia areata. Each CDR3 is given with its conserved first and last residue. Fields, in order: clone size, J gene, D gene, V gene, CDR3 protein, CDR3 DNA. A D gene is named only where the DNA matches it firmly. For some rows the clone size is stated as once, few or many, or as a class when expanded; others skip it.

NA	TRBJ2-7	TRBD2	TRBV7-9	CASSQVSGLAGEQYF	TGTGCCAGCAGCCAAGTTTCGGGACTAGCGGGCGAGCAGTACTTC
NA	TRBJ1-5	NA	TRBV7-9	CASSLVGGWGLDNQPQHF	TGTGCCAGCAGCTTAGTTGGGGGCTGGGGGCTTGATAATCAGCCCCAGCATTTT
NA	TRBJ1-2	NA	TRBV29-1	CSVVTVDGDYGYTF	TGCAGCGTCGTGACAGTTGATGGGGACTATGGCTACACCTTC
few	TRBJ2-5	NA	TRBV11-2	CASRGSWETQYF	TGTGCCAGCAGAGGCTCCTGGGAGACCCAGTACTTC
few	TRBJ1-1	NA	TRBV30	CAWNLGGTEAFF	TGTGCCTGGAATCTGGGCGGGACTGAAGCTTTCTTT
once	TRBJ2-2	NA	TRBV10-3	CAISEPGGANTGELFF	TGTGCCATCAGTGAGCCAGGTGGAGCGAACACCGGGGAGCTGTTTTTT
NA	TRBJ2-2	NA	TRBV5-6	CASSLARTGELFF	TGTGCCAGCAGCTTAGCCCGAACCGGGGAGCTGTTTTTT
NA	TRBJ2-5	TRBD2	TRBV30	CAWSWSSGYQETQYF	TGTGCCTGGAGTTGGTCTAGCGGATACCAAGAGACCCAGTACTTC
NA	TRBJ2-1	NA	TRBV29-1	CSVQGLSSYNEQFF	TGCAGCGTTCAAGGCCTGAGCTCCTACAATGAGCAGTTCTTC
few	TRBJ2-1	TRBD2	TRBV5-6	CASNEGLAGNNEQFF	TGTGCCAGCAATGAGGGACTAGCGGGGAATAATGAGCAGTTCTTC
NA	TRBJ1-1	NA	TRBV5-1	CASSLGSPTEAFF	TGCGCCAGCAGCTTGGGCAGCCCCACTGAAGCTTTCTTT
NA	TRBJ1-1	NA	TRBV30	CAWSVGVNTEAFF	TGTGCCTGGAGTGTAGGAGTTAACACTGAAGCTTTCTTT
NA	TRBJ2-3	TRBD2	TRBV6-5	CASSYSTAGLTDTQYF	TGTGCCAGCAGTTACTCGACCGCGGGACTAACAGATACGCAGTATTTT
NA	TRBJ2-3	TRBD2	TRBV6-5	CASSSGGIDTDTQYF	TGTGCCAGCAGCAGCGGGGGAATAGACACAGATACGCAGTATTTT
NA	TRBJ1-2	NA	TRBV9	CASSVEGMEGDGYTF	TGTGCCAGCAGCGTAGAAGGCATGGAGGGTGATGGCTACACCTTC
NA	TRBJ2-1	NA	TRBV20-1	CSASYNEQFF	TGCAGTGCTTCTTACAATGAGCAGTTCTTC
NA	TRBJ1-1	NA	TRBV5-6	CASSNRETEQGEAFF	TGTGCCAGCAGCAACCGGGAGACAGAACAGGGTGAAGCTTTCTTT
few	TRBJ2-3	NA	TRBV29-1	CSVEADRWSRDTQYF	TGCAGCGTTGAAGCGGATCGGTGGTCTAGAGATACGCAGTATTTT
few	TRBJ2-7	TRBD1	TRBV29-1	CSVEGLRQGASYEQYF	TGCAGCGTTGAAGGACTTAGACAGGGGGCGTCTTACGAGCAGTACTTC
NA	TRBJ2-7	NA	TRBV6-5	CASSMTEESYEQYF	TGTGCCAGCAGTATGACAGAGGAATCCTACGAGCAGTACTTC
NA	TRBJ1-3	TRBD1	TRBV9	CASNEQGEGNTIYF	TGTGCCAGCAACGAACAGGGGGAGGGAAACACCATATATTTT
few	TRBJ2-5	NA	TRBV6-1	CASSEVTGAGQETQYF	TGTGCCAGCAGTGAAGTTACGGGGGCAGGTCAAGAGACCCAGTACTTC
NA	TRBJ1-2	NA	TRBV6-5	CASSYSGDGYTF	TGTGCCAGCAGTTACTCTGGGGATGGCTACACCTTC
few	TRBJ2-7	NA	TRBV5-6	CASNSQYSRYEQYF	TGTGCCAGCAACTCACAGTATTCGAGATACGAGCAGTACTTC
NA	TRBJ1-2	NA	TRBV6-5	CASSYSDRDGYTF	TGTGCCAGCAGTTACTCTGATAGGGATGGCTACACCTTC
few	TRBJ2-3	TRBD2	TRBV7-9	CATPRGSTDTQYF	TGTGCCACCCCGCGGGGGTCCACGGATACGCAGTATTTT
NA	TRBJ1-1	TRBD1	TRBV6-5	CASSPNRGWAEAFF	TGTGCCAGCAGTCCAAACAGGGGGTGGGCTGAAGCTTTCTTT
once	TRBJ1-2	NA	TRBV2	CASSEAPSLHNYGYTF	TGTGCCAGCAGTGAAGCCCCGTCCCTGCATAACTATGGCTACACCTTC
few	TRBJ2-7	NA	TRBV6-1	CASSDSDPYEQYF	TGTGCCAGCAGTGATAGTGACCCCTACGAGCAGTACTTC
NA	TRBJ2-7	TRBD1	TRBV25-1	CASETGTGQYEQYF	TGTGCCAGCGAAACCGGGACAGGGCAATACGAGCAGTACTTC
few	TRBJ2-5	TRBD2	TRBV7-8	CASSTGLAGVQETQYF	TGTGCCAGCAGCACGGGACTAGCGGGGGTCCAAGAGACCCAGTACTTC
NA	TRBJ2-3	NA	TRBV6-1	CASSEPFEEAGSTDTQYF	TGTGCCAGCAGTGAACCGTTTGAGGAAGCGGGCAGCACAGATACGCAGTATTTT
once	TRBJ2-7	NA	TRBV6-6	CASSSTPYEQYF	TGTGCCAGCAGCTCGACCCCCTACGAGCAGTACTTC
few	TRBJ1-5	NA	TRBV6-5	CASSSQENQPQHF	TGTGCCAGCAGCTCACAGGAAAATCAGCCCCAGCATTTT
NA	TRBJ2-7	NA	TRBV5-6	CASSFYIQTDSYEQYF	TGTGCCAGCAGCTTTTATATCCAGACTGACTCCTACGAGCAGTACTTC
NA	TRBJ2-7	TRBD1	TRBV30	CAWSVWQGAHEQYF	TGTGCCTGGAGTGTATGGCAGGGGGCCCACGAGCAGTACTTC
once	TRBJ1-2	NA	TRBV5-6	CASSLESHQGYYGYTF	TGTGCCAGCAGCTTGGAATCCCACCAGGGTTACTATGGCTACACCTTC
NA	TRBJ1-2	NA	TRBV5-1	CASSFRGQDGYTF	TGCGCCAGCAGCTTCAGGGGTCAGGATGGCTACACCTTC
NA	TRBJ1-1	NA	TRBV7-9	CASSQDPNTEAFF	TGTGCCAGCAGCCAAGACCCGAACACTGAAGCTTTCTTT
once	TRBJ1-1	NA	TRBV5-1	CASSLTAEGLGSEAFF	TGCGCCAGCAGCTTGACCGCTGAGGGACTTGGTTCTGAAGCTTTCTTT
few	TRBJ2-1	NA	TRBV6-5	CASRVGGEQFF	TGTGCCAGCAGAGTCGGGGGTGAGCAGTTCTTC
NA	TRBJ1-6	NA	TRBV5-6	CASSPGAASSPLHF	TGTGCCAGCAGCCCCGGAGCCGCGTCCTCACCCCTCCACTTT
NA	TRBJ2-7	NA	TRBV2	CASSEEAPSYEQYF	TGTGCCAGCAGTGAGGAGGCCCCAAGCTACGAGCAGTACTTC